This note documents a single T cell receptor beta chain sequence. In the original workflow: Estimation of nucleated cell counts relied on the amplification of reference gene primers. Here immunoSEQ multiplex PCR was the method, and the copy in TCRdb shows in-frame clones only, minus some. D and trimming come from the DNA, and the V and J calls and clone size come from that table. The data hold roughly 75,000 clones, with roughly four fifths observed a single time. CDR3 size: 14 residues. V lost 1 base to trimming and J lost 4 bases, with 10 bases between them. Germline V lookup: CDR1 MDHEN, CDR2 SYDVKM. The sample is drawn from a study of blood T cell repertoires in COVID-19. In the study overall: Material from acute and convalescent COVID-19 was sourced from the United States, Italy and Spain. PBMCs, B-cell-depleted T cells, or T cells were the source of the cDNA or gDNA that made up the material.

Input material: peripheral blood. This rearrangement joins TRBV28 to TRBJ1-1; the D gene is possibly TRBD1 (6 bases). This receptor was taken from a man in his 70s with acute or convalescent COVID-19. CDR3 amino acids: CASSLSGAGTEAFF. The CDR3 DNA follows: TGTGCCAGCAGTTTATCAGGGGCGGGCACTGAAGCTTTCTTT.